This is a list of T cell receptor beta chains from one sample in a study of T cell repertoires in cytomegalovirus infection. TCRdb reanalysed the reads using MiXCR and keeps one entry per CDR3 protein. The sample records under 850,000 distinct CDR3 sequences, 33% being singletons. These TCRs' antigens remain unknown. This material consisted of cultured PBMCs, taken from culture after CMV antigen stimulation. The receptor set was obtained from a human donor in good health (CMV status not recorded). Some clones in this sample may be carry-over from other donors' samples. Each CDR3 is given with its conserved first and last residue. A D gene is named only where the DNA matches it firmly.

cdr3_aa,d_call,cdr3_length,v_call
CASSRTLAGPRYNEQFF,TRBD2,17,TRBV6-2/TRBV6-3
CSARDGAGGVYNEQFF,TRBD2,16,TRBV20-1
CASSLRVSGNRETQYF,TRBD2,16,TRBV3-1
CASSGPYNEQFF,NA,12,TRBV6-2/TRBV6-3
CASSLPELGQMNTEAFF,NA,17,TRBV7-6
CASSLGSFGQETQYF,NA,15,TRBV11-2
CASSLEGWGRVEQFF,NA,15,TRBV5-4
CASSVNRLGYGYTF,NA,14,TRBV27
CSAPRWGQGGETQYF,TRBD1,15,TRBV20-1
CASSRDKPYYSGGNQPQHF,NA,19,TRBV2
CASSEGLPSGANVLTF,NA,16,TRBV5-1
CASSNPEDGYTF,NA,12,TRBV7-7
CSAAGQEVYQETQYF,TRBD1,15,TRBV20-1
CASSYRLAVGVGTQYF,TRBD2,16,TRBV7-2
CASTPRRALNEQFF,NA,14,TRBV6-5
CASSPGVAGGQTYNEQFF,TRBD2,18,TRBV12-3/TRBV12-4
CASSLEGWRETQYF,NA,14,TRBV5-5